Below are 30 T cell receptor beta chains sequenced from a single sample in a study of blood T cells in healthy people across ages (dated by TCRdb to the mid-2010s). Library generation was performed with 5' RACE. Instrument used: Illumina HiSeq 2500. A second PCR of about 7 to 12 cycles was performed with a sample-barcoded 5' primer and a J-beta primer mix. The raw public reads went through TCRdb reprocessing: fastp at Q25, MiXCR clone calling, in-frame beta chains kept. Records with the same CDR3 protein are collapsed into one entry carrying the most frequent genes and DNA. Within this sample are almost 1 million distinct CDR3 sequences, with roughly 50% of them counted one time only. The top ten hold about a fifth of the sample. Source material: blood. The receptor source for this set is an older woman in good health.

V gene TRBV29-1 combines with J gene TRBJ1-2; D unresolved. This CDR3 is built from 14 residues. The V end was cut by 5 bases, the J end by 7 bases, with 20 bases between. Germline assignment: CDR1 SQVTM and CDR2 ANQGSEA. The CDR3 sequence: CSVFTTRNWGGYTF. CDR3 DNA: TGCAGCGTTTTTACGACAAGAAACTGGGGTGGCTACACCTTC.

This clonotype was seen a few times. The chain uses TRBV20-1 and TRBJ2-7; 7 bases align to TRBD2. The CDR3 consists of 15 residues. Trimming cost V 0 bases and J 2 bases; bases outside gene matches: 7. Germline lookup yields CDR1 DFQATT and CDR2 SNEGSKA (reference sequence). The CDR3 reads CSARDRSAGTYEQYF. CDR3 in DNA: TGCAGTGCTAGAGATCGTTCAGCGGGGACCTACGAGCAGTACTTC.

The chain carries TRBV20-1 and TRBJ2-1, with no clear D. The better agreement between TRBJ2-7 and the DNA end casts doubt on the J call. The CDR3 runs 15 residues. The germline V gene has CDR1 DFQATT and CDR2 SNEGSKA (reference sequence). The DNA for the CDR3 is TGCAGTACCCGACGCCAGGCGAGCTCCTACAATGAGCAGTACTTC. Translating gives CSTRRQASSYNEQYF.

This clonotype occurred a few times. The V gene is TRBV12-3 or TRBV12-4, the J gene TRBJ2-3; no clear D. V lost 2 bases, J lost 3 bases, and 6 bases lay in between. This CDR3 has 13 amino acids. The CDR3 nucleotides read TGTGCCAGCAGTTTACGGGCTACAGATACGCAGTATTTT. Its protein product is CASSLRATDTQYF.

This clonotype was detected a few times. V gene TRBV10-3 combines with J gene TRBJ2-4; 7 bases line up with TRBD2. CDR1 ENHRY and CDR2 SYGVKD come from the germline V gene. The CDR3 runs to 19 residues. Unmatched junction bases numbered 16, after V lost 4 bases and J lost 1 base. The CDR3 DNA is TGTGCCATCAGTGGGCGCACTAGCGACAACCTAAAGGCCAAAAACATTCAGTACTTC. It translates to CAISGRTSDNLKAKNIQYF.

The chain combines TRBV2 with TRBJ2-2; D might be TRBD2 (6 bases). Trimming took off 6 bases at V and 2 bases at J, with 10 bases between the two ends. The CDR3 covers 14 residues. Germline loops: CDR1 SNHLY, CDR2 FYNNEI. CDR3 protein: CASRGGTNTGELFF. In nucleotides, the CDR3 is TGTGCCAGCAGGGGGGGAACCAACACCGGGGAGCTGTTTTTT.

This clonotype was seen a few times. The chain is built from TRBV7-9 and TRBJ2-7; 7 bases line up with TRBD2. This CDR3 has 14 amino acids. Trimming took 4 bases from V and 4 from J; bases not matched to a gene: 7. Germline CDR1 SEHNR, CDR2 FQNEAQ (reference sequence). The CDR3 sequence is CASSSMGGVYEQYF. The DNA of the CDR3 is TGTGCCAGCAGCTCCATGGGGGGGGTTTACGAGCAGTACTTC.

This clonotype was counted between two and nine times. The chain couples TRBV12-3 or TRBV12-4 to TRBJ2-3; 7 nucleotides line up with TRBD2. The CDR3 spans 19 residues. V lost 5 bases, J lost 0 bases, and 17 bases stayed unmatched. CDR3 sequence reads: CASSPDITSVGPSTDTQYF. The CDR3 coding sequence is TGTGCCAGCAGTCCCGATATTACTAGCGTGGGACCTAGCACAGATACGCAGTATTTT.

The chain is built from TRBV7-2 and TRBJ2-7; no clear D. Per the germline V gene, CDR1 is SGHTA and CDR2 is FQGNSA. V was pared by 2 bases and J by 7 bases, with 12 bases between. The CDR3 is 13 residues long. CDR3 loop: CASSLKIGGEQYF. The CDR3 DNA reads as TGTGCCAGCAGCTTAAAAATTGGCGGTGAGCAGTACTTC.

The rearrangement links TRBV19 to TRBJ2-4, with TRBD2 matching 8 bases. The J call may be incorrect, as the DNA end agrees better with TRBJ2-7. From germline, CDR1 is LNHDA and CDR2 SQIVND (reference sequence). The CDR3 loop spans 14 amino acids. The CDR3 here is CASSPGLDLSEQYF. Here the CDR3 DNA reads TGTGCCAGTAGCCCGGGACTAGACCTTTCCGAGCAGTACTTC.

The V and J genes are TRBV12-3 or TRBV12-4 and TRBJ2-5, with D perhaps matching TRBD1 (5 bases). The CDR3 extends over 14 amino acids. Trimming stripped 5 bases from V and 3 bases from J, with 13 bases between. CDR3 nucleotide sequence: TGTGCCAGCAGTGAGACTTGGGGCAAAGAGACCCAGTACTTC. This translates into CASSETWGKETQYF.

The chain has TRBV2 and TRBJ2-7; 8 bases are shared with TRBD2. CDR3 length: 15 residues. Germline-derived CDR1 and CDR2 are SNHLY and FYNNEI. V shed 6 bases, J shed 1 base, and the junction held 8 bases outside the gene matches. The CDR3 region is CASRAPGLVSYEQYF. The CDR3 DNA sequence: TGTGCCAGCAGAGCTCCGGGACTAGTGTCCTACGAGCAGTACTTC.

This clonotype appeared a few times. This chain connects TRBV3-1 to TRBJ2-7; D might be TRBD2 (6 bases). With 4 bases removed from V and 0 bases from J, the gap between germline ends came to 13 bases. Germline V gene lookup returns CDR1 LGHDT and CDR2 YNNKEL (reference sequence). The CDR3 length is 15 residues. The CDR3 sequence: CASSLGTVGSYEQYF. Here the CDR3 DNA reads TGTGCCAGCAGCCTGGGGACTGTTGGCTCCTACGAGCAGTACTTC.

This clonotype was found once. The CDR3 loop is CSALAGGPLHEQYF. The CDR3 coding sequence is TGCAGTGCTTTAGCGGGAGGGCCACTACACGAGCAGTACTTC. The chain recombines TRBV20-1 with TRBJ2-5; 11 bases align to TRBD2. Judging by the DNA end, TRBJ2-7 fits better; the J call may be wrong. CDR1 DFQATT and CDR2 SNEGSKA come from the germline V gene (reference sequence). This CDR3 is 14 amino acids long.

The rearrangement links TRBV10-3 to TRBJ2-5; D remains unclear. This CDR3 contains 14 residues. From germline, CDR1 is ENHRY and CDR2 SYGVKD. Trimming removed 6 bases from V and 11 bases from J, with 22 bases in between. CDR3 loop: CAIREVAPHNEQYF. The CDR3 coding sequence is TGTGCCATCAGGGAAGTAGCCCCCCACAATGAGCAGTACTTC.

This clonotype was detected ten times or more. The V gene is TRBV6-5, the J gene TRBJ2-1; weak D call: TRBD1 (5 bases). In germline, CDR1 is MNHEY, CDR2 SVGAGI. The germline V and J ends were trimmed by 2 bases and 7 bases, with 6 bases remaining between them. The CDR3 runs to 12 residues. The CDR3 region has the DNA TGTGCCAGCAGTTACAGGGGAAATGAGCAGTTCTTC. It codes for CASSYRGNEQFF.

This clonotype was seen more than once but under ten times. The rearrangement links TRBV4-3 to TRBJ2-1; a possible D gene is TRBD2 (7 bases). CDR3 length: 17 amino acids. The V and J ends lost 0 bases and 7 bases respectively, with 19 bases between them. Per the germline V gene, CDR1 is LGHNA and CDR2 is YSLEER. CDR3 in amino acids: CASSQDSTWGGLNEQFF. For the CDR3, the DNA is TGCGCCAGCAGCCAAGACTCAACCTGGGGGGGGCTAAATGAGCAGTTCTTC.

In this sample, this clonotype turned up a few times. The chain joins TRBV4-1 to TRBJ2-5; 7 nucleotides align to TRBD2. The V segment lost 1 base and the J segment 11 bases; nucleotides outside the gene matches: 16. The CDR3 consists of 16 residues. Germline-derived CDR1 and CDR2 are MGHRA and YSYEKL. The CDR3 sequence is CASSQVRGGAGGEQYF. The CDR3 region has the DNA TGCGCCAGCAGCCAAGTTAGGGGAGGGGCTGGTGGAGAGCAGTACTTC.

The sample holds a few counts of this clonotype. The V gene is TRBV2, the J gene TRBJ2-5; 7 nucleotides align to TRBD2. V shed 1 base and J 6 bases; nucleotides not matched to a gene: 17. Germline values: CDR1 SNHLY, CDR2 FYNNEI. This CDR3 comprises 18 residues. CDR3 DNA sequence: TGTGCCAGCAGTGAAGTTCTTCCCGGAACTGGGGGGGGAAAGACCCAGTACTTC. It yields the protein CASSEVLPGTGGGKTQYF.

The V and J genes are TRBV11-2 and TRBJ2-5, with D possibly called TRBD1 or TRBD2 (6 bases each). This CDR3 has 16 amino acids. Germline-derived CDR1 and CDR2 are SGHAT and FQNNGV. V was cut by 1 base and J by 2 bases, with 14 bases left in between. CDR3 in amino acids: CASSLGGRGVQETQYF. CDR3 in DNA: TGTGCCAGCAGCTTAGGGGGGCGGGGTGTGCAAGAGACCCAGTACTTC.

The chain has TRBV9 and TRBJ1-5; a weak D match, TRBD1 (6 bases). CDR1 is SGDLS, CDR2 YYNGEE, per germline. Trimming pared 0 bases from V and 7 bases from J, leaving 11 bases between. The CDR3 is made up of 14 amino acids. CDR3 DNA sequence: TGTGCCAGCAGCGTAGCAGGGGTCTACCAGCCCCAGCATTTT. Protein sequence: CASSVAGVYQPQHF.

The J gene is TRBJ2-7, the V gene TRBV20-1; 9 bases match TRBD2. This CDR3 region has 15 residues. Germline values: CDR1 DFQATT, CDR2 SNEGSKA (reference sequence). V lost 2 bases to trimming and J lost 7 bases; unmatched junction nucleotides: 12. The CDR3 DNA sequence: TGCAGTGCTAGACCTAGCGGGACAACCTACAATGAGCAGTACTTC. It codes for CSARPSGTTYNEQYF.

The gene calls are TRBV9 and TRBJ1-1, with no clear D. Trimming took 3 bases from V and 11 from J, leaving 11 bases between them. CDR3 length: 11 residues. CDR1 is SGDLS, CDR2 YYNGEE, per germline. CDR3 in DNA: TGTGCCAGCAGCGGTCACGTTGAGGCTTTCTTT. It translates to CASSGHVEAFF.

Here the CDR3 DNA reads TGTGCCAGCAGTGAGAGGAGACAGGGTTGGAATCAGCCCCAGCATTTT. This codes for CASSERRQGWNQPQHF. This chain joins TRBV28 and TRBJ1-5, with 7 bases identical to TRBD1. CDR1 MDHEN and CDR2 SYDVKM come from the germline V gene. This CDR3 region has 16 residues. V gave up 5 bases and J gave up 4 bases; unmatched junction bases: 11. The full variable domain, rest sourced from reference TRBV28 and TRBJ1-5, is DVKVTQSSRYLVKRTGEKVFLECVQDMDHENMFWYRQDPGLGLRLIYFSYDVKMKEKGDIPEGYSVSREKKERFSLILESASTNQTSMYLCASSERRQGWNQPQHFGDGTRLSIL.

Worth noting for this clonotype: The junction departs from the called germline gene at one end, perhaps through a read error. V and J are TRBV28 and TRBJ2-3, with D possibly being TRBD1 (6 bases). CDR1 is MDHEN and CDR2 is SYDVKM in the germline V gene. The CDR3 is made up of 14 amino acids. In DNA, the CDR3 is TGTACCAGCAGTTATAACCGGGACACCGATACGCAGTATTTT. This encodes CTSSYNRDTDTQYF.

As regards this clonotype: The junction does not match germline at one end; this may be a read error. The rearrangement uses TRBV6-1 and TRBJ2-6; D tentatively reads TRBD1 or TRBD2 (5 bases each). The CDR3 covers 22 residues. The germline V gene has CDR1 MNHNS and CDR2 SASEGT. CDR3 region: CASSNNVLSRDSLSAGANALTF. As DNA, the CDR3 is TGTGCCAGCAGCAACAACGTTCTTAGCCGGGATTCACTGTCGGCCGGGGCCAACGCCCTGACTTTC.

CDR3 sequence: CASSKRRTGLFF. In DNA, the CDR3 is TGTGCCAGCAGCAAAAGACGAACAGGGCTTTTCTTT. The chain combines TRBV21-1 with TRBJ1-1; TRBD1, as called in the table, went unchecked against the DNA. TRBV21-1 is labeled a pseudogene. The CDR3 loop spans 12 amino acids.

This clonotype was seen more than once but under ten times. The chain employs TRBV29-1 and TRBJ2-7; 10 positions agree with TRBD2. Germline values: CDR1 SQVTM, CDR2 ANQGSEA. The CDR3 runs 14 residues. Unmatched junction bases numbered 8, after V lost 5 bases and J lost 4 bases. The CDR3 sequence is CSVCWASGRYEQYF. DNA of the CDR3: TGCAGCGTTTGCTGGGCTAGCGGGAGATACGAGCAGTACTTC.

The V and J genes are TRBV2 and TRBJ1-2; 8 bases are shared with TRBD1. This CDR3 has 14 amino acids. V lost 7 bases and J lost 4; bases outside the gene matches: 8. CDR1 and CDR2 from the germline V gene are SNHLY and FYNNEI. In nucleotides, the CDR3 is TGTGCCAGCAAGAGCAGGGGGCTTGTCTATGGCTACACCTTC. Translated: CASKSRGLVYGYTF. The full variable domain, completed using reference TRBV2 and TRBJ1-2, is EPEVTQTPSHQVTQMGQEVILRCVPISNHLYFYWYRQILGQKVEFLVSFYNNEISEKSEIFDDQFSVERPDGSNFTLKIRSTKLEDSAMYFCASKSRGLVYGYTFGSGTRLTVV.

This clonotype came up a few times. The CDR3 DNA reads TGCAGCGTTGAACTATTCCGGACAGGGGGTGTCACGCAGTATTTT. It codes for CSVELFRTGGVTQYF. V gene TRBV29-1 combines with J gene TRBJ2-3; TRBD1 matches at 10 bases. Germline trimming cut 2 bases from V and 9 bases from J; bases unmatched to any gene: 11. The CDR3 runs to 15 residues. Germline V gene lookup returns CDR1 SQVTM and CDR2 ANQGSEA.